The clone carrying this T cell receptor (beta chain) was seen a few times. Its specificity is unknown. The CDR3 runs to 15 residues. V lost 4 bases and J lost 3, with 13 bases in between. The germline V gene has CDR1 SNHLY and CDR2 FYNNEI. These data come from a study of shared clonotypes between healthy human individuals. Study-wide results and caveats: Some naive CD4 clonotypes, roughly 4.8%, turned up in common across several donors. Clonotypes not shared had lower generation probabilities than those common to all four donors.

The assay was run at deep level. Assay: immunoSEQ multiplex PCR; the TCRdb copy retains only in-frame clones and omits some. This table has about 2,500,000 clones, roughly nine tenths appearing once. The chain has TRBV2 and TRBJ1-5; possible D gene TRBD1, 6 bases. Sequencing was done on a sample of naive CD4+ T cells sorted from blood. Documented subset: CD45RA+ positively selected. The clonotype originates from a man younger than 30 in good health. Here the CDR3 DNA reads TGTGCCAGCAGTGTTCAGGACAGCTACAATCAGCCCCAGCATTTT. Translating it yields CASSVQDSYNQPQHF.